This T cell receptor (beta chain) appears in the sequencing data of a study of T cell changes during pregnancy in multiple sclerosis. This clone was seen a single time. Trimming stripped 2 bases from V and 3 bases from J, with 14 bases between. Germline V gene lookup returns CDR1 SNHLY and CDR2 FYNNEI. The CDR3 is 15 amino acids. The method was immunoSEQ multiplex PCR; TCRdb's version includes in-frame clones alone and lacks a portion of them. The data show about 70,000 clones, with 91% seen just once and over 2% held by the top ten. This sample comprised peripheral blood, obtained in the first trimester of pregnancy. The chain links TRBV2 to TRBJ2-7; a possible D gene is TRBD2 (6 bases). This TCR was recovered from a female donor with multiple sclerosis, enrolled in a pregnancy study. CDR3 DNA: TGTGCCAGCAGTGAAACGGGAGTTGTCCTCTACGAGCAGTACTTC. It translates to CASSETGVVLYEQYF.